This note documents a single T cell receptor beta chain sequence. Its antigen is still unknown. From germline, CDR1 is SGHVS and CDR2 FQNEAQ. The CDR3 is 14 amino acids. V lost 5 bases and J lost 4, with 14 bases in between. These data originate in a study of cytomegalovirus exposure and HLA in healthy donors. Study-level findings and limits: Generally TCR sequences proved uncommon, though certain public TCRs appeared in numerous donors. The CMV antigen specificity of three CMV-associated chains was confirmed through in vitro analysis.

The PCR used 60 Vbeta and 13 Jbeta primers. Measured with immunoSEQ multiplex PCR; TCRdb has only the in-frame clones, and not every one. Here the sample spans tens of thousands of clones, 75% being singletons. Sequencing was performed on PBMCs. The V and J genes are TRBV7-8 and TRBJ2-5; TRBD1 is a possible D gene (6 bases). The origin of this receptor is a man aged 35 to 55 in good health and CMV-seronegative. DNA for the CDR3: TGTGCCAGCAGCGCAACAGGGTTGTCAGAGACCCAGTACTTC. This sequence encodes CASSATGLSETQYF.